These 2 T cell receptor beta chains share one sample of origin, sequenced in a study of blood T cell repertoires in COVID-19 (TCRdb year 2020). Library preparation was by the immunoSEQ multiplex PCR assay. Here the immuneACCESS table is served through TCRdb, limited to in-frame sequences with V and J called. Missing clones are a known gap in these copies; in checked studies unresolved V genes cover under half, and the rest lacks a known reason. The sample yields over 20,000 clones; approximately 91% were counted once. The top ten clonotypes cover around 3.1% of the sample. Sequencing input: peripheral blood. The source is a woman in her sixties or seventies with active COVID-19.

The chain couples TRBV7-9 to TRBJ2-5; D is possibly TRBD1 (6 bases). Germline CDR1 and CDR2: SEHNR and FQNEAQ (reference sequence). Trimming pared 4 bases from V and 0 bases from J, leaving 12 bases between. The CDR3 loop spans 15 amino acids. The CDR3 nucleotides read TGTGCCAGCAGCTCCTACACAGGGTACCAAGAGACCCAGTACTTC. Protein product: CASSSYTGYQETQYF.

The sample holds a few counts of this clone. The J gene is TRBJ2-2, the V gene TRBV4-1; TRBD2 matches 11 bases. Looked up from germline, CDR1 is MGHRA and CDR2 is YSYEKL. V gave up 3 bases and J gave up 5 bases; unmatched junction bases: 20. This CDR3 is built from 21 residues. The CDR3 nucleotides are TGCGCCAGCAGCCATTCATTTAGCGGGAGGGTTGGGTTCCAAGGGACCGGGGAGCTGTTTTTT. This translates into CASSHSFSGRVGFQGTGELFF.